Included here is one T cell receptor beta chain sequence, with context. Repertoires were generated with immunoSEQ multiplex PCR, while TCRdb's copy carries only in-frame clones and drops some. This table holds around 340,000 clones, over 90% found once. This specimen belongs to a study of brain T cells in children with intractable seizures. Indicated time point: blood from clinic visit 5 months post-surgery; TSC patient then seizure free. CDR3 length equals 15 residues. The germline CDR1 and CDR2 sequences are MNHNS and SASEGT. V was pared by 0 bases and J by 7 bases, with 2 bases of the junction left unmatched.

The chain has TRBV6-1 and TRBJ1-6; 8 bases fit TRBD1. The specimen comprised peripheral blood, sampled 4 to 6 months after surgery. The TCR sequence derives from a boy younger than two with tuberous sclerosis and intractable seizures. CDR3 amino acids: CASSEAGQGNSPLHF. DNA of the CDR3: TGTGCCAGCAGTGAAGCTGGACAGGGAAATTCACCCCTCCACTTT.